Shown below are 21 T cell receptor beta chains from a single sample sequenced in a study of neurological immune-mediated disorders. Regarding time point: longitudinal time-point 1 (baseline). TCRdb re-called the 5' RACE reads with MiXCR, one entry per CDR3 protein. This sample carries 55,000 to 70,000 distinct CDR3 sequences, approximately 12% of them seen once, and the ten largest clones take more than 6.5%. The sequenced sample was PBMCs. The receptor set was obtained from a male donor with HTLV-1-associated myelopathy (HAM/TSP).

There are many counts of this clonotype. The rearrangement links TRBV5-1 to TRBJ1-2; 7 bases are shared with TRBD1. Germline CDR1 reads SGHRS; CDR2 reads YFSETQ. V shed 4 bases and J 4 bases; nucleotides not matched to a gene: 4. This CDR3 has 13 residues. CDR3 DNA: TGCGCCAGCAGCGTGGGACAGACCTATGGCTACACCTTC. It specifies CASSVGQTYGYTF.

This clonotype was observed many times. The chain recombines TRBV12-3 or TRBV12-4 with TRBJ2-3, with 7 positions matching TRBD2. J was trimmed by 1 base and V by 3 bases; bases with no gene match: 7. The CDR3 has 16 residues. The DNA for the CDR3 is TGTGCCAGCAGTTTGACCGGGGAGGGCCGCACAGATACGCAGTATTTT. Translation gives CASSLTGEGRTDTQYF.

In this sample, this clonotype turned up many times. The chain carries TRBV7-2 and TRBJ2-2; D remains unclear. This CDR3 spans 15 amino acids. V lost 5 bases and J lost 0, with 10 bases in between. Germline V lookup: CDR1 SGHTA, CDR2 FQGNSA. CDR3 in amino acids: CASSTRPPNTGELFF. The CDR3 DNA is TGTGCCAGCAGCACCAGACCCCCGAACACCGGGGAGCTGTTTTTT.

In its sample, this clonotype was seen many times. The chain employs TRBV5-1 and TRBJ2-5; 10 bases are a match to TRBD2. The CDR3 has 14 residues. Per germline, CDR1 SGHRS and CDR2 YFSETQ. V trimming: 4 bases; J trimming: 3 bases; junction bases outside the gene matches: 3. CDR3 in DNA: TGCGCCAGCAGCGGGGGACTAGCGAAAGAGACCCAGTACTTC. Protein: CASSGGLAKETQYF.

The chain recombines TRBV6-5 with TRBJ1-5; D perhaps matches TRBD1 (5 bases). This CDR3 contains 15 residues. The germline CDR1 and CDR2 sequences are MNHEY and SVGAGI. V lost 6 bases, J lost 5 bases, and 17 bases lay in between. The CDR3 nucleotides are TGTGCCAGCAGGGCCTACCGAGGGGCCGATCAGCCCCAGCATTTT. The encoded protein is CASRAYRGADQPQHF.

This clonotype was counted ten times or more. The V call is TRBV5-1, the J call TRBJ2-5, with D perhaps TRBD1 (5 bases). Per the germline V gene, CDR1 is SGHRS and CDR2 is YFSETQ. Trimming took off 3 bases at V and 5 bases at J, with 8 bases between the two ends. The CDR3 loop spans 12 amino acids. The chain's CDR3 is CASSSDSETQYF. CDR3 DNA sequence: TGCGCCAGCAGCTCTGACAGCGAGACCCAGTACTTC.

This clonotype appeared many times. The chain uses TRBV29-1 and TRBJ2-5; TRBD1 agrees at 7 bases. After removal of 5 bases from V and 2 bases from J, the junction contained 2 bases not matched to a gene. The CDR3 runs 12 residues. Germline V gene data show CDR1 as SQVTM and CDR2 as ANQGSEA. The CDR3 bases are TGCAGCGTTAGACAGGGTCAAGAGACCCAGTACTTC. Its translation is CSVRQGQETQYF. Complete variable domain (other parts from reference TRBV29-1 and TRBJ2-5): SAVISQKPSRDICQRGTSLTIQCQVDSQVTMMFWYRQQPGQSLTLIATANQGSEATYESGFVIDKFPISRPNLTFSTLTVSNMSPEDSSIYLCSVRQGQETQYFGPGTRLLVL.

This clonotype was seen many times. This chain's CDR3 is CASSLAGRAGGTEAFF. Written as DNA, the CDR3 is TGTGCCAGCAGCTTAGCGGGTCGGGCGGGGGGCACTGAAGCTTTCTTT. J is TRBJ1-1 and V is TRBV7-2; D perhaps matches TRBD1 (5 bases). CDR1 and CDR2 (germline): SGHTA, FQGNSA. CDR3 length: 16 amino acids. The germline V and J ends were trimmed by 0 bases and 4 bases, with 15 bases remaining between them.

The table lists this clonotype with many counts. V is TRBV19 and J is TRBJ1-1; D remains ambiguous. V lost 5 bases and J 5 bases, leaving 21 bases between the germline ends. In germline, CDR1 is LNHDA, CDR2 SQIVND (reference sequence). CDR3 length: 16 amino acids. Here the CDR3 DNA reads TGTGCCAGTAGTCCCCGGCCGGGCGGAATACTGACTGAAGCTTTCTTT. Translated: CASSPRPGGILTEAFF.

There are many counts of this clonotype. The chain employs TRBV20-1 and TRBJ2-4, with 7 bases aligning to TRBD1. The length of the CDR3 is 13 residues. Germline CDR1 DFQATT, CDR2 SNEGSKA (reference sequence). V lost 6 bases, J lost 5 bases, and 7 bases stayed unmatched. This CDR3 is CSARTGLQNIQYF. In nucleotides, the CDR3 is TGCAGTGCAAGGACAGGTCTGCAAAACATTCAGTACTTC.

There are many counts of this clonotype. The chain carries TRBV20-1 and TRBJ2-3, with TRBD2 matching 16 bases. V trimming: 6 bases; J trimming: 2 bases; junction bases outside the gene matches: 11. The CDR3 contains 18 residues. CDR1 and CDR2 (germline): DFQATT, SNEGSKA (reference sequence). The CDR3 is CSAAGGLAGGPTTDTQYF. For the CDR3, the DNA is TGCAGTGCCGCAGGGGGACTAGCGGGGGGGCCCACCACAGATACGCAGTATTTT.

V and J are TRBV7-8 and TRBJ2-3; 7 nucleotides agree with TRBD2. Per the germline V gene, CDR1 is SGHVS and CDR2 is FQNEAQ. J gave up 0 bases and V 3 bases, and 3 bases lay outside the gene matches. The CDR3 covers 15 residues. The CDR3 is CASSLGEGSTDTQYF. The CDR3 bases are TGTGCCAGCAGCTTGGGGGAGGGAAGCACAGATACGCAGTATTTT.

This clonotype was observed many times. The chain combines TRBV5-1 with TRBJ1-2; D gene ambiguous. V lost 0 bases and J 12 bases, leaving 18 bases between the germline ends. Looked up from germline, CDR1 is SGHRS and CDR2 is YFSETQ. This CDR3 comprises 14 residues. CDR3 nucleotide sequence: TGCGCCAGCAGCTTGGCCGGCGTGGAGGATAGGCACACCTTC. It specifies CASSLAGVEDRHTF.

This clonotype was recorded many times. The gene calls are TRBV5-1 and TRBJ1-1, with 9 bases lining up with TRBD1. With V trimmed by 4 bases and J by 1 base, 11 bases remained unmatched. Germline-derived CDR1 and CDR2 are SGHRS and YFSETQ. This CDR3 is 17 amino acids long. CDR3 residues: CASSHGRDRVTNTEAFF. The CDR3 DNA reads TGCGCCAGCAGCCACGGGCGGGACAGGGTGACGAACACTGAAGCTTTCTTT.

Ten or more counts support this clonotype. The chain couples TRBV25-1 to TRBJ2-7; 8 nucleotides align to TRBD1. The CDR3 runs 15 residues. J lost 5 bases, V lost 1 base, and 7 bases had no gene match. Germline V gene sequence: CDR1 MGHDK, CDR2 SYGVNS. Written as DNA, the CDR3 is TGTGCCAGCAGTGAATCGGACAGGGTCGTCAACGAGCAGTACTTC. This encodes CASSESDRVVNEQYF.

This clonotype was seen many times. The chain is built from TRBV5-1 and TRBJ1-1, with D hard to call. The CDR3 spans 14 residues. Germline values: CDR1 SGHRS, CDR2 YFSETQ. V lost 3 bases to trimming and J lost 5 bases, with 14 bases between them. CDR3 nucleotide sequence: TGCGCCAGCAGCTCCGGGAGGGAGGGAACTGAAGCTTTCTTT. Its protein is CASSSGREGTEAFF.

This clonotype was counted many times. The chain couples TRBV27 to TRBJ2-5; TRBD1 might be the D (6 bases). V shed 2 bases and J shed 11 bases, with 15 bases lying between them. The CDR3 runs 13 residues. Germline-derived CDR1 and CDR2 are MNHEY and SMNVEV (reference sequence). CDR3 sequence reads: CASSLQGPTSQYF. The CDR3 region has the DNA TGTGCCAGCAGTTTACAGGGGCCTACTTCGCAGTACTTC.

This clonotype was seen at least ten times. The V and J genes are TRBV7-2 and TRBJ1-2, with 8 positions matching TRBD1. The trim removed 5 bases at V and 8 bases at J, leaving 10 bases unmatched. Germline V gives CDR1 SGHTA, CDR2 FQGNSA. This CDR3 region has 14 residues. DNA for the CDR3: TGTGCCAGCAGCGATCAGGGGGCTACTGGCGGCTACACCTTC. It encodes CASSDQGATGGYTF.

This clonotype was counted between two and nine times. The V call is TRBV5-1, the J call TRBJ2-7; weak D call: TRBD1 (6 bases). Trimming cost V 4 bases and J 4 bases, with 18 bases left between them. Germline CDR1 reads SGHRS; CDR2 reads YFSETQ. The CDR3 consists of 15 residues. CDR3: CASSRADRTAYEQYF. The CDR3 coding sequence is TGCGCCAGCAGCCGCGCCGACCGGACAGCGTACGAGCAGTACTTC.

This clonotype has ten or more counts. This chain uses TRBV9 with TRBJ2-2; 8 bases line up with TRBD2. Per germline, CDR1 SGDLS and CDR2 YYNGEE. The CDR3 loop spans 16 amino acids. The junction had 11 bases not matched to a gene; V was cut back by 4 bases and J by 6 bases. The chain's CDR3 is CASSSGGGAWAGELFF. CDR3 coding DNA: TGTGCCAGCAGCTCCGGGGGGGGCGCCTGGGCCGGGGAGCTGTTTTTT.

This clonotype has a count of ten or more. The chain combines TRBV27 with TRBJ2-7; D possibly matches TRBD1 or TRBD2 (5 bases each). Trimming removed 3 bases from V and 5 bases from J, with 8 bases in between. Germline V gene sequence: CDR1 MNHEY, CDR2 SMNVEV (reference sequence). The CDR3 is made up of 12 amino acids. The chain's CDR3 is CASSFEGNEQYF. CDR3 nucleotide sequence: TGTGCCAGCAGTTTTGAGGGGAACGAGCAGTACTTC.